This passage covers 9 T cell receptor beta chains from one sample sequenced in a study of OX40 agonist ivuxolimab in advanced cancers. Here immunoSEQ multiplex PCR was the method, and the copy in TCRdb shows in-frame clones only, minus some. The table records tens of thousands of clones, approximately 71% of them present only once. Sequenced here: CD4+ or CD8+ T cells sorted from blood, sampled in a trial of the OX40 agonist ivuxolimab. These receptors were obtained from an adult with an advanced solid tumor such as melanoma, head and neck, liver or kidney cancer.

This rearrangement joins TRBV10-2 to TRBJ2-5, with D perhaps assigned TRBD1 or TRBD2 (5 bases each). The CDR3 is made up of 13 amino acids. Germline V gives CDR1 WSHSY, CDR2 SAAADI. V lost 4 bases, J lost 5 bases, and 11 bases lay in between. Here the CDR3 DNA reads TGCGCCAGCAGTGCGCAGGGAGACGAGACCCAGTACTTC. As protein: CASSAQGDETQYF.

V is TRBV5-1 and J is TRBJ2-5; possible D gene TRBD2, 5 bases. Germline CDR1 reads SGHRS; CDR2 reads YFSETQ. Trimming took off 0 bases at V and 5 bases at J, with 11 bases between the two ends. The CDR3 is 14 amino acids. The DNA for the CDR3 is TGCGCCAGCAGCTTGGGCAGCGGTGGGGAGACCCAGTACTTC. Protein product: CASSLGSGGETQYF.

The chain couples TRBV7-3 to TRBJ2-2; 8 bases agree with TRBD1. The length of the CDR3 is 16 residues. From germline, CDR1 is SGHTA and CDR2 FQGTGA. V lost 2 bases and J lost 4; bases outside the gene matches: 6. The CDR3, as DNA: TGTGCCAGCAGCTTAGTTGTGACAGGGGCCACCGGGGAGCTGTTTTTT. As protein: CASSLVVTGATGELFF.

J is TRBJ1-3 and V is TRBV9; the D gene is possibly TRBD1 (5 bases). This CDR3 spans 17 amino acids. The V and J ends lost 0 bases and 0 bases respectively, with 13 bases between them. Germline V gives CDR1 SGDLS, CDR2 YYNGEE. The CDR3 spells CASSVDGGGYSGNTIYF. CDR3 sequence (DNA): TGTGCCAGCAGCGTAGATGGGGGAGGCTACTCTGGAAACACCATATATTTT.

The V and J genes are TRBV29-1 and TRBJ2-7, with 7 bases identical to TRBD2. Germline CDR1 and CDR2: SQVTM and ANQGSEA. V gave up 1 base and J gave up 5 bases; unmatched junction bases: 5. CDR3 length: 13 residues. The CDR3 DNA follows: TGCAGCGTTGAAGCGGGAGGTTTTGACGAGCAGTACTTC. Its translation is CSVEAGGFDEQYF.

V and J are TRBV2 and TRBJ2-7, with D unresolved. CDR3 size: 15 residues. Trimming removed 6 bases at V and 4 bases at J, with 19 bases between. Germline V gene data show CDR1 as SNHLY and CDR2 as FYNNEI. The CDR3 DNA reads as TGTGCCAGCAGCGAGGACGGACCGTCCCTTTACGAGCAGTACTTC. Translating gives CASSEDGPSLYEQYF.

The J gene is TRBJ2-5, the V gene TRBV5-4; 10 bases are shared with TRBD1. The DNA matches TRBJ2-7 better at its end, which makes the J call doubtful. The CDR3 loop spans 15 amino acids. Germline-derived CDR1 and CDR2 are SGHNT and YYREEE (reference sequence). The CDR3, as DNA: TGTGCCAGCAGCAGAAGCCGGGACAGGGGACGCGAGCAGTACTTC. Translating gives CASSRSRDRGREQYF.

In this sample, this clone turned up a few times. In DNA form, the CDR3 reads TGTGCCAGCAGCCCGGGGGCGGGACGCACCGGGGAGCTGTTTTTT. Protein sequence: CASSPGAGRTGELFF. The chain couples TRBV7-2 to TRBJ2-2; D assignment may be TRBD1 or TRBD2 (6 bases each). This CDR3 contains 15 residues. Germline-derived CDR1 and CDR2 are SGHTA and FQGNSA. V was pared by 5 bases and J by 4 bases, with 14 bases between. Together with reference TRBV7-2 and TRBJ2-2, the CDR3 gives the full variable domain: GAGVSQSPSNKVTEKGKDVELRCDPISGHTALYWYRQSLGQGLEFLIYFQGNSAPDKSGLPSDRFSAERTGGSVSTLTIQRTQQEDSAVYLCASSPGAGRTGELFFGEGSRLTVL.

The chain joins TRBV10-3 to TRBJ2-1; D is ambiguous. Germline CDR1 ENHRY, CDR2 SYGVKD. The CDR3 extends over 12 amino acids. In nucleotides, the CDR3 is TGTGCGGTAAGGAGCTCCTACAATGAGCAGTTCTTC. It encodes CAVRSSYNEQFF.